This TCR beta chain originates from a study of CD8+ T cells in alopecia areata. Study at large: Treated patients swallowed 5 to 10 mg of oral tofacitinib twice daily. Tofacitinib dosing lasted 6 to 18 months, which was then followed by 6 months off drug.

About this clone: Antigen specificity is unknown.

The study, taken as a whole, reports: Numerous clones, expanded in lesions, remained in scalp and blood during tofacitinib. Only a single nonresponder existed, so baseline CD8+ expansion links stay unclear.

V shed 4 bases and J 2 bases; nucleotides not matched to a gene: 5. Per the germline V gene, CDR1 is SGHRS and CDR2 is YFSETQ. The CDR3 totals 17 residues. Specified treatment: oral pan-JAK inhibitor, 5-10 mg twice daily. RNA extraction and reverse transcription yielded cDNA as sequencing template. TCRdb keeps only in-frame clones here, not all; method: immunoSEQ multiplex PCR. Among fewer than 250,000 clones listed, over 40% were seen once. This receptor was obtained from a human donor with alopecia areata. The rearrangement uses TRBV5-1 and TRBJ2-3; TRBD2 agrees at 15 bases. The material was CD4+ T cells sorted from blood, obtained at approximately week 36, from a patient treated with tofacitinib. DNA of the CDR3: TGCGCCAGCAGCGAGGGACTAGCGGGAGGATACACAGATACGCAGTATTTT. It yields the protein CASSEGLAGGYTDTQYF.